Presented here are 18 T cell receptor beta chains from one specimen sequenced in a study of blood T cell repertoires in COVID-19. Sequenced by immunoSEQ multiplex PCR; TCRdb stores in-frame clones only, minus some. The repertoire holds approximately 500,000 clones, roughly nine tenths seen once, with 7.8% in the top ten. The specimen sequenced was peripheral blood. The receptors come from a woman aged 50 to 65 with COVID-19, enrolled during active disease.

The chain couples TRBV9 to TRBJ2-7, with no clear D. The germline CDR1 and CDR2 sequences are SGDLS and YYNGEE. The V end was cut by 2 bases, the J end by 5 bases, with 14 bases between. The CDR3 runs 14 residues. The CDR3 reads CASSVHSYGDEQYF. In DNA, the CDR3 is TGTGCCAGCAGCGTTCACTCCTACGGAGACGAGCAGTACTTC.

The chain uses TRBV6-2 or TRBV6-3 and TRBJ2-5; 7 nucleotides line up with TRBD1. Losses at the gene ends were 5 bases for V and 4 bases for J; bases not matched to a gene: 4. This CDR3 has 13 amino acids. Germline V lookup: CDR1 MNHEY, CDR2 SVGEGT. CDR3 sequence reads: CASSKGALETQYF. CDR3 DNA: TGTGCCAGCAGTAAGGGGGCCCTAGAGACCCAGTACTTC.

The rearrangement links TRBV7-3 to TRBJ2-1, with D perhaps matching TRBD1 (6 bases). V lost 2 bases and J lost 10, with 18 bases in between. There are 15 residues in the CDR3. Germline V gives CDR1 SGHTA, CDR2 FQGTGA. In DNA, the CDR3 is TGTGCCAGCAGCTTATTAGGACAGACGATTTCCGAGCAGTTCTTC. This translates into CASSLLGQTISEQFF.

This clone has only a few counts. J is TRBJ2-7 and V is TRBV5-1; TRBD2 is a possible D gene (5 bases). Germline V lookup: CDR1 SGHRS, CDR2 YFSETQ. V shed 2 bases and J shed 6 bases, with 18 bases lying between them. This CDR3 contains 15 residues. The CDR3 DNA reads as TGCGCCAGCAGCTTTTTCCTCCAGGAGGTGTCCGAGCAGTACTTC. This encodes CASSFFLQEVSEQYF.

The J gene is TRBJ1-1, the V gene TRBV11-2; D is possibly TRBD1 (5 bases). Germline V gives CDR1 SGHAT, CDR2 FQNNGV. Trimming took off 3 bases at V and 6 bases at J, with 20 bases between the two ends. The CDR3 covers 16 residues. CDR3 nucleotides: TGTGCCAGCAGCTTCCCCTTGACAGATCTAAACGCTGAAGCTTTCTTT. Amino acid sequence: CASSFPLTDLNAEAFF.

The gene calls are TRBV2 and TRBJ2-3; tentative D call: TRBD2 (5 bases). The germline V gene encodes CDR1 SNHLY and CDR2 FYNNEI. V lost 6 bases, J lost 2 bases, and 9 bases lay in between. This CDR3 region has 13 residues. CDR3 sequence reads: CASSAGFTDTQYF. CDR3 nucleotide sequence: TGTGCCAGCAGCGCGGGCTTCACAGATACGCAGTATTTT. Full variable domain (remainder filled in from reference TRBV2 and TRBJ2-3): EPEVTQTPSHQVTQMGQEVILRCVPISNHLYFYWYRQILGQKVEFLVSFYNNEISEKSEIFDDQFSVERPDGSNFTLKIRSTKLEDSAMYFCASSAGFTDTQYFGPGTRLTVL.

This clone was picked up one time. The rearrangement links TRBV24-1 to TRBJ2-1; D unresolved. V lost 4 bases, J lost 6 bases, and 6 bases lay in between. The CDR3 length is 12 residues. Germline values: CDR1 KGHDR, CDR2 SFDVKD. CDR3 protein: CATSDGANEQFF. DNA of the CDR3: TGTGCCACCAGTGACGGTGCCAATGAGCAGTTCTTC.

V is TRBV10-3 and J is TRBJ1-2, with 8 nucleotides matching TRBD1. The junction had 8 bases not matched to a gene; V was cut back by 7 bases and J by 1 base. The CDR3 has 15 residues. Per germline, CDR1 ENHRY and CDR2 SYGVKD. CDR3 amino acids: CAIKKDREDNYGYTF. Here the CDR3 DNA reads TGTGCCATCAAGAAGGACAGGGAGGATAACTATGGCTACACCTTC.

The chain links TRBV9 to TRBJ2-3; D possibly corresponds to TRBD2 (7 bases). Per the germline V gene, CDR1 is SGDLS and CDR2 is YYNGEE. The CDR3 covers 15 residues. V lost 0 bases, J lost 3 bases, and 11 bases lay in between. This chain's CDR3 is CASSVEEGGTDTQYF. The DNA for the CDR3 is TGTGCCAGCAGCGTAGAGGAGGGGGGGACAGATACGCAGTATTTT. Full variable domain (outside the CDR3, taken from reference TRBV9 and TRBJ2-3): DSGVTQTPKHLITATGQRVTLRCSPRSGDLSVYWYQQSLDQGLQFLIQYYNGEERAKGNILERFSAQQFPDLHSELNLSSLELGDSALYFCASSVEEGGTDTQYFGPGTRLTVL.

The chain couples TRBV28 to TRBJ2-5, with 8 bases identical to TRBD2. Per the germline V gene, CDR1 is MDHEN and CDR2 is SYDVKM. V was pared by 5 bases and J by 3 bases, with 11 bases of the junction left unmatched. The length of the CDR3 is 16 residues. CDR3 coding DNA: TGTGCCAGCAGTCCCAGTATTAGCGGGGTCAAAGAGACCCAGTACTTC. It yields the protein CASSPSISGVKETQYF.

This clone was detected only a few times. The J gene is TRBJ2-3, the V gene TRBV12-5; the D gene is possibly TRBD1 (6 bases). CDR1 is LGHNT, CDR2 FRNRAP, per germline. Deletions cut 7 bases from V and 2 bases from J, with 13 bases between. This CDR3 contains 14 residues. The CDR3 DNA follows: TGTGCTAGTGCCATCGACAGGCCCACAGATACGCAGTATTTT. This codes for CASAIDRPTDTQYF.

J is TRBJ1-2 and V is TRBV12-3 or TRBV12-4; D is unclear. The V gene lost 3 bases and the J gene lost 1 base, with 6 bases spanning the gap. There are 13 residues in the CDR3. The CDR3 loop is CASSFTVNYGYTF. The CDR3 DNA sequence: TGTGCCAGCAGTTTCACAGTTAACTATGGCTACACCTTC.

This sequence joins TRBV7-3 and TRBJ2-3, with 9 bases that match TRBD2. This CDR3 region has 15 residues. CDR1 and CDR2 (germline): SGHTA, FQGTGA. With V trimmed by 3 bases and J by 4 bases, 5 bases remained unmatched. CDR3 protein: CASSFRASGADTQYF. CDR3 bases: TGTGCCAGCAGCTTCCGGGCTAGCGGGGCAGATACGCAGTATTTT.

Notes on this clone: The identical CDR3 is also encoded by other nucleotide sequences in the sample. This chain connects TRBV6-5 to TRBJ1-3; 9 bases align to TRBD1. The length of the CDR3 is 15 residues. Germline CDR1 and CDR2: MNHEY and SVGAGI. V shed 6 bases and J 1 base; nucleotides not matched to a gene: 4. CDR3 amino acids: CASRPGTGSGNTIYF. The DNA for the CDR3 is TGTGCCAGCAGACCCGGGACAGGGTCTGGAAACACCATATATTTT.

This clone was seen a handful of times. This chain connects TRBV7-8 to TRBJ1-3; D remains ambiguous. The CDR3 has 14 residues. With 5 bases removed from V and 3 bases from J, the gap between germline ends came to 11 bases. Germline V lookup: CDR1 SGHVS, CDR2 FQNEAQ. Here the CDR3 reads CASSHAGIGNTIYF. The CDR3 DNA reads TGTGCCAGCAGCCACGCAGGTATTGGAAACACCATATATTTT.

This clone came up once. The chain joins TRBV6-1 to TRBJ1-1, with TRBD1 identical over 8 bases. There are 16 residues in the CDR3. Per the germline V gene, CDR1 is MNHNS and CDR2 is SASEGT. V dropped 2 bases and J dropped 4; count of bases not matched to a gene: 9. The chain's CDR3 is CASSELDRGLFTEAFF. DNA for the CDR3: TGTGCCAGCAGTGAACTTGACAGGGGCTTATTCACTGAAGCTTTCTTT.

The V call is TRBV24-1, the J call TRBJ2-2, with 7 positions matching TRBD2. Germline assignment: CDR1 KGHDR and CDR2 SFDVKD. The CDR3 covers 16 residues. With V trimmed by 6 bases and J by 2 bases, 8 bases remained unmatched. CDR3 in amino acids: CATSSQRGDNTGELFF. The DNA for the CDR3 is TGTGCCACCAGTTCCCAGCGGGGAGATAACACCGGGGAGCTGTTTTTT.

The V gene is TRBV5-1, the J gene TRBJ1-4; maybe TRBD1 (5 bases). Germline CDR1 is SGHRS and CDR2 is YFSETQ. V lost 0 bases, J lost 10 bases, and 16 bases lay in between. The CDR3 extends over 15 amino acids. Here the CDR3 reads CASSLEGATPGKLFF. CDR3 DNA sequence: TGCGCCAGCAGCTTGGAAGGGGCCACCCCGGGAAAACTGTTTTTT. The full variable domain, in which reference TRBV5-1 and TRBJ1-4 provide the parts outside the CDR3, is KAGVTQTPRYLIKTRGQQVTLSCSPISGHRSVSWYQQTPGQGLQFLFEYFSETQRNKGNFPGRFSGRQFSNSRSEMNVSTLELGDSALYLCASSLEGATPGKLFFGSGTQLSVL.